This T cell receptor beta chain was retrieved from a study of beta chain features in type 1 diabetes (dated by TCRdb to 2016 to 2018). At the level of the whole study: Mean age, gender distribution, total cell number and subset yield were not different between patients and healthy donors. A total of 85 million to 140 million sorted cells were examined across all samples, and a strong correlation was observed between cell number per subset and RNA yield. In the study, recently diagnosed type 1 diabetes patients and matched healthy donors were compared on the TCRB repertoires of their sorted circulating CD4+ T cell subsets. Naive and central memory subsets were obtained from all 30 or so donors, but regulatory and stem cell-like memory subsets were isolated from only 8 patients and roughly eight healthy donors. The paper's findings and limits, for the study overall: Sequencing cDNA rather than genomic DNA could over-represent highly expressing activated cells, although activation and CD3 levels did not differ between groups. Because small numbers of individuals were included in the HLA sub-analyses, any influence of HLA type on TCRB rearrangement was left unresolved. A moderate but significant shortening of TCRB CDR3 length was observed in type 1 diabetes patients in all four CD4+ subsets. Naive, central memory and regulatory TCRB repertoires appeared more similar among patients than among healthy donors. Fewer insertions and more nucleotide deletions at VDJ recombination sites were observed in patients with type 1 diabetes, implying thymic rearrangement abnormalities. PCR may preferentially amplify shorter templates, but because patient and control samples were amplified and corrected together, any resulting skew would affect both groups equally.

V loses 0 bases, J loses 7 bases, and the germline ends lie 20 bases apart. Based on the germline V gene (reference sequence), the CDR1 and CDR2 sequences are SGHNT and YYREEE. The CDR3 runs 16 amino acids, cysteine and phenylalanine included. The read is trimmed to its CDR3 DNA, 48 bases read in frame from base 1. All of the isolated RNA was reverse transcribed with the High Capacity cDNA Reverse Transcription Kit, so expressed TCRB transcripts were sequenced. For stem cell-like memory T cell samples, survey-depth immunoSEQ sequencing was used, averaging around 910,000 total reads per sample. Sorted cells were lysed in RLT buffer and RNA was extracted with DNase-treated RNeasy Micro or Mini kits, depending on cell number. To prevent cross-contamination, each cell subset was processed individually, whereas patient and healthy donor samples were processed jointly. The immunoSEQ multiplex PCR was used to amplify TCRB sequences from cDNA, generating 87-bp fragments that spanned the CDR3 region. Sequencing of the amplicons was done on the Illumina HiSeq platform. In the paper's pipeline: Synthetic template baselines were used to correct PCR bias computationally, reads within Hamming distance 2 were collapsed together, and singletons that could not be merged were discarded. By aligning reads against IMGT, V, D and J genes, CDR3 length, and insertions or deletions at six rearrangement sites were assigned. Clonotype counts were normalized to sorted cell number within each subset before computing true diversity and Gini coefficients with the tcR R package. The overlap coefficient, calculated on TCRB nucleotide sequences, was used to quantify repertoire sharing. Not all clones reach the TCRdb copy of this immuneACCESS table, which keeps in-frame sequences only. Checked studies attribute under half of the gap to unresolved V genes and leave the rest unexplained. V and J calls and clone size follow that table, whereas D and trimming were derived from the DNA. This sample comprises around 15,000 clones, less than 45% of them detected only once. Over 0.45% of the sample is in the top ten clones.

Each donor gave one peripheral blood draw, around 100 mL on average, collected into heparinised tubes. Using a panel that included CD45RO, CCR7, CD25, CD127, CD95 and CD27, naive, central memory, regulatory and stem cell-like memory CD4+ T cells were sorted on a BD FACSAria II. Every sorted population had a purity above 95%. PBMCs were separated immediately by Lymphoprep density gradient centrifugation and were stained directly, without being cultured. So that batch effects would be minimized, each experiment stained and sorted samples in pairs, pairing one healthy donor with one patient. As for this clone: The antigen it recognizes is unknown. Within one base of it there is no much larger clone, and no base qualities were kept.

The clonotype originates from a woman aged 40 to 55 in good health. The V and J genes are TRBV5-4 and TRBJ2-7, and perhaps TRBD2 as D gene, on 6 matching bases. Input material: stem cell memory CD4+ T cells from blood. What the cell subset or site label conveys for this sample: stem cell-like memory CD4+ T cells. The CDR3 has the sequence CASSLAPGLASGEQYF. The DNA sequence follows: TGTGCCAGCAGCTTGGCTCCGGGGCTAGCGAGTGGGGAGCAGTACTTC.